Shown below are 23 T cell receptor beta chains from a single sample sequenced in a study of blood T cell repertoires in COVID-19. This table comes from immunoSEQ multiplex PCR, and its TCRdb copy is limited to in-frame clones, with some not included. The sample comprises fewer than 250,000 clones, approximately 89% of which are singletons, and about 1.7% rests with the top ten. The sequenced sample was peripheral blood. The source of these receptors is a woman in her sixties or seventies who had recovered from COVID-19.

The rearrangement links TRBV28 to TRBJ2-5; 8 bases align to TRBD2. The CDR3 length is 14 residues. V trimming: 7 bases; J trimming: 0 bases; junction bases outside the gene matches: 4. Germline V CDR1 and CDR2: MDHEN, SYDVKM. The CDR3 region is CASMERGNQETQYF. DNA for the CDR3: TGTGCCAGCATGGAGCGGGGGAACCAAGAGACCCAGTACTTC.

This clone is a singleton in its sample. The chain combines TRBV5-1 with TRBJ1-2; tentative D call: TRBD1 (5 bases). The CDR3 consists of 12 residues. V lost 5 bases and J 5 bases, leaving 10 bases between the germline ends. Germline-derived CDR1 and CDR2 are SGHRS and YFSETQ. CDR3: CASRPPGYGYTF. In DNA, the CDR3 is TGCGCCAGCAGACCCCCAGGGTATGGCTACACCTTC.

This chain joins TRBV2 and TRBJ1-2; 10 bases map to TRBD1. CDR3 length equals 15 residues. CDR1 SNHLY and CDR2 FYNNEI come from the germline V gene. J was trimmed by 7 bases and V by 5 bases; bases with no gene match: 10. CDR3 nucleotides: TGTGCCAGCAGTACGAGGACAGGGGGGTTCGGTGGCTACACCTTC. It encodes CASSTRTGGFGGYTF.

The chain uses TRBV4-3 and TRBJ2-1, with a tentative D call TRBD2 (6 bases). V lost 4 bases, J lost 9 bases, and 19 bases lay in between. This CDR3 spans 15 amino acids. From germline, CDR1 is LGHNA and CDR2 YSLEER. The CDR3 sequence is CASSLEGRGEGEQFF. CDR3 nucleotide sequence: TGCGCCAGCAGCCTAGAAGGGCGCGGGGAAGGTGAGCAGTTCTTC.

The genes are TRBV9 and TRBJ2-5; 7 bases match TRBD2. From germline, CDR1 is SGDLS and CDR2 YYNGEE. CDR3 length equals 15 residues. V gave up 4 bases and J gave up 9 bases; unmatched junction bases: 15. In DNA form, the CDR3 reads TGTGCCAGCAGCACTCAGCGGGACTTTATGTGGCCCCAGTACTTC. This sequence encodes CASSTQRDFMWPQYF.

The J gene is TRBJ2-7, the V gene TRBV7-9; D is possibly TRBD1 (6 bases). CDR3 length equals 16 residues. Trimming shortened V by 5 bases and J by 0 bases, and 17 bases separated the two germline ends. CDR1 SEHNR and CDR2 FQNEAQ come from the germline V gene (reference sequence). The CDR3 reads CASSPPAGAFSYEQYF. CDR3 coding DNA: TGTGCCAGCAGCCCCCCCGCAGGGGCCTTCTCCTACGAGCAGTACTTC.

The rearrangement links TRBV4-3 to TRBJ2-5; possible D gene TRBD1, 6 bases. Germline V gene sequence: CDR1 LGHNA, CDR2 YSLEER. The CDR3 is 14 amino acids. V lost 1 base to trimming and J lost 7 bases, with 13 bases between them. The chain's CDR3 is CASSQGDKVGTQYF. In DNA form, the CDR3 reads TGCGCCAGCAGCCAAGGGGACAAGGTTGGGACCCAGTACTTC.

The chain couples TRBV19 to TRBJ2-3; TRBD1 agrees at 7 bases. The V and J ends lost 4 bases and 5 bases, in that order; junction bases with no gene match: 0. Germline CDR1 reads LNHDA; CDR2 reads SQIVND (reference sequence). This CDR3 is 12 amino acids long. The CDR3, as DNA: TGTGCCAGTAGTACAGGGGGAGATACGCAGTATTTT. It translates to CASSTGGDTQYF.

The rearrangement uses TRBV28 and TRBJ1-6; TRBD1 is a possible D gene (5 bases). The V gene's germline CDR1 is MDHEN and CDR2 SYDVKM. The CDR3 has 15 residues. Trimming pared 8 bases from V and 6 bases from J, leaving 17 bases between. The DNA for the CDR3 is TGTGCCAGCGGGACGATCGGGGGTGGTAATTCACCCCTCCACTTT. This translates into CASGTIGGGNSPLHF. The whole variable domain, remainder taken from reference TRBV28 and TRBJ1-6, is DVKVTQSSRYLVKRTGEKVFLECVQDMDHENMFWYRQDPGLGLRLIYFSYDVKMKEKGDIPEGYSVSREKKERFSLILESASTNQTSMYLCASGTIGGGNSPLHFGNGTRLTVT.

The chain links TRBV6-1 to TRBJ1-2; TRBD1 aligns across 7 bases. The V gene's germline CDR1 is MNHNS and CDR2 SASEGT. The CDR3 is 14 residues long. V lost 2 bases, J lost 4 bases, and 4 bases stayed unmatched. CDR3 loop: CASSERTGPYGYTF. CDR3 sequence (DNA): TGTGCCAGCAGTGAAAGGACAGGCCCCTATGGCTACACCTTC.

For the CDR3, the DNA is TGCGCCAGCCGGACGACTAGCTTCTCGAGTAATGAGCAGTTCTTC. As protein: CASRTTSFSSNEQFF. The genes are TRBV5-1 and TRBJ2-1; 7 nucleotides agree with TRBD2. Per germline, CDR1 SGHRS and CDR2 YFSETQ. CDR3 size: 15 residues. V shed 7 bases and J 7 bases; nucleotides not matched to a gene: 14.

V is TRBV7-3 and J is TRBJ2-1; 12 bases align to TRBD2. The CDR3 totals 14 residues. The trim removed 3 bases at V and 10 bases at J, leaving 4 bases unmatched. Germline lookup yields CDR1 SGHTA and CDR2 FQGTGA. The chain's CDR3 is CASSFTSGGTEQFF. The CDR3 DNA sequence: TGTGCCAGCAGCTTCACTAGCGGGGGGACGGAGCAGTTCTTC. The whole variable domain, remainder taken from reference TRBV7-3 and TRBJ2-1, is GAGVSQTPSNKVTEKGKYVELRCDPISGHTALYWYRQSLGQGPEFLIYFQGTGAADDSGLPNDRFFAVRPEGSVSTLKIQRTERGDSAVYLCASSFTSGGTEQFFGPGTRLTVL.

The count of this clone is one. The chain has TRBV10-3 and TRBJ2-7; 7 bases are shared with TRBD1. This CDR3 has 13 residues. Germline assignment: CDR1 ENHRY and CDR2 SYGVKD. Unmatched junction bases numbered 13, after V lost 10 bases and J lost 7 bases. This chain's CDR3 is CATGGQVGREQYF. CDR3 bases: TGTGCCACCGGCGGACAGGTAGGCCGTGAGCAGTACTTC.

This clone came up once. This chain links TRBV5-1 with TRBJ2-5, with D tentatively TRBD2 (6 bases). Germline V gives CDR1 SGHRS, CDR2 YFSETQ. This CDR3 contains 16 residues. Trimming took off 3 bases at V and 5 bases at J, with 20 bases between the two ends. For the CDR3, the DNA is TGCGCCAGCAGCTCCCTGTGGGCTGGGACTCAGGAGACCCAGTACTTC. Its protein product is CASSSLWAGTQETQYF.

The chain carries TRBV6-4 and TRBJ1-1; D gene uncertain. Trimming stripped 3 bases from V and 6 bases from J, with 11 bases between. Germline loops: CDR1 MRHNA, CDR2 SNTAGT. CDR3 length equals 13 residues. CDR3 sequence (DNA): TGTGCCAGCAGTGAGGCAGTTTCTTCTGAAGCTTTCTTT. Translated, it gives CASSEAVSSEAFF.

The rearrangement links TRBV5-8 to TRBJ1-2; D not certain. The CDR3 extends over 14 amino acids. The V gene lost 0 bases and the J gene lost 0 bases, with 6 bases spanning the gap. The germline V gene has CDR1 SGHTS and CDR2 YDEGEE. CDR3 amino acids: CASSLESSNYGYTF. The CDR3 DNA sequence: TGTGCCAGCAGCTTGGAATCCTCTAACTATGGCTACACCTTC. The full variable domain, with the rest looked up from reference TRBV5-8 and TRBJ1-2, is EAGVTQSPTHLIKTRGQQATLRCSPISGHTSVYWYQQALGLGLQFLLWYDEGEERNRGNFPPRFSGRQFPNYSSELNVNALELEDSALYLCASSLESSNYGYTFGSGTRLTVV.

The chain links TRBV5-1 to TRBJ2-3; D perhaps matches TRBD2 (6 bases). CDR1 and CDR2 from the germline V gene are SGHRS and YFSETQ. V lost 5 bases to trimming and J lost 7 bases, with 17 bases between them. The CDR3 length is 14 residues. CDR3 nucleotides: TGCGCCAGCAGAACCCCCGGCGGGGAAAATACGCAGTATTTT. Protein sequence: CASRTPGGENTQYF.

CDR3 amino acids: CASSSPGTGGSETQYF. The CDR3 nucleotides read TGTGCCAGCAGCTCCCCCGGGACAGGGGGTTCGGAGACCCAGTACTTC. The rearrangement uses TRBV11-1 and TRBJ2-5; the match to TRBD1 covers 11 bases. CDR1 is SGHAT, CDR2 FQDESV, per germline (reference sequence). The junction had 9 bases not matched to a gene; V was cut back by 4 bases and J by 5 bases. The CDR3 extends over 16 amino acids.

The genes are TRBV6-5 and TRBJ1-2, with 7 bases fitting TRBD1. V shed 8 bases and J 7 bases; nucleotides not matched to a gene: 13. Germline CDR1 MNHEY, CDR2 SVGAGI. The CDR3 totals 14 residues. CDR3 protein: CASASGTAPGGYTF. The CDR3 DNA reads as TGTGCCAGCGCATCCGGGACAGCACCGGGTGGCTACACCTTC.

V usage is TRBV6-2 or TRBV6-3 and J usage is TRBJ2-3, with 8 bases lining up with TRBD2. Germline assignment: CDR1 MNHEY and CDR2 SVGEGT. J gave up 1 base and V 3 bases, and 9 bases lay outside the gene matches. The CDR3 contains 17 residues. Here the CDR3 reads CASSYPGGGIGTDTQYF. The DNA for the CDR3 is TGTGCCAGCAGTTATCCCGGCGGGGGGATTGGCACAGATACGCAGTATTTT.

The chain combines TRBV18 with TRBJ2-7, with D tentatively TRBD1 (6 bases). CDR1 is KGHSH and CDR2 is LQKENI in the germline V gene. The V gene lost 3 bases and the J gene lost 1 base, with 10 bases spanning the gap. The CDR3 has 14 amino acids. The CDR3 loop reads CASSPRTASYEQYF. The CDR3 nucleotides read TGTGCCAGCTCACCGCGGACAGCGTCCTACGAGCAGTACTTC.

The rearrangement joins TRBV7-6 to TRBJ1-1; D uncertain. The germline V gene has CDR1 SGHVS and CDR2 FNYEAQ. The CDR3 runs 14 residues. V lost 2 bases, J lost 1 base, and 8 bases lay in between. CDR3 sequence: CASSLLGQNTEAFF. The CDR3 nucleotides are TGTGCCAGCAGCTTACTCGGTCAGAACACTGAAGCTTTCTTT. Drawing the rest from reference TRBV7-6 and TRBJ1-1, the complete variable domain is GAGVSQSPRYKVTKRGQDVALRCDPISGHVSLYWYRQALGQGPEFLTYFNYEAQQDKSGLPNDRFSAERPEGSISTLTIQRTEQRDSAMYRCASSLLGQNTEAFFGQGTRLTVV.

This rearrangement joins TRBV21-1 to TRBJ2-7; TRBD1, the table's D call, was not compared with the DNA. TRBV21-1 is termed a pseudogene. The CDR3 contains 15 residues. In DNA form, the CDR3 reads TGTGCCAGCAGCCCCCGGACATACAAAGGTTACGAGCAGTACTTC. As protein: CASSPRTYKGYEQYF.